The 10 T cell receptor beta chains below come from one sample, sequenced in a study of blood T cell repertoires in COVID-19. Profiling relied on immunoSEQ multiplex PCR, and the TCRdb table lists in-frame clones only, not all of them. The sample has 230,000 or so clones; 80% to 90% are singletons. Sequencing used peripheral blood. Source of these receptors: a woman between 40 and 50 years old who had recovered from COVID-19.

The CDR3 bases are TGTGCCAGCACTAACGGCGGAATCAATTCACCCCTCCACTTT. Residues: CASTNGGINSPLHF. The rearrangement joins TRBV28 to TRBJ1-6; no firm D call. Trimming removed 7 bases at V and 7 bases at J, with 14 bases between. This CDR3 is 14 amino acids long. Germline CDR1 and CDR2: MDHEN and SYDVKM.

The chain uses TRBV27 and TRBJ2-5, with 9 bases that match TRBD1. Germline-derived CDR1 and CDR2 are MNHEY and SMNVEV (reference sequence). The V and J ends lost 6 bases and 4 bases, in that order; junction bases with no gene match: 6. The CDR3 spans 14 residues. CDR3 bases: TGTGCCAGCAGGAGACAGGGGGAGAGAGAGACCCAGTACTTC. Its translation: CASRRQGERETQYF.

The chain combines TRBV27 with TRBJ1-5; D is ambiguous. The CDR3 extends over 14 amino acids. Germline V CDR1 and CDR2: MNHEY, SMNVEV (reference sequence). V lost 8 bases to trimming and J lost 0 bases, with 11 bases between them. The CDR3: CASPNGCSNQPQHF. CDR3 DNA: TGTGCCAGCCCTAACGGGTGTAGCAATCAGCCCCAGCATTTT.

This chain links TRBV4-1 with TRBJ2-7; TRBD1 aligns across 9 bases. CDR3 length: 14 residues. Germline CDR1 reads MGHRA; CDR2 reads YSYEKL. Losses at the gene ends were 5 bases for V and 1 base for J; bases not matched to a gene: 3. The CDR3: CASSSGQGSYEQYF. The DNA of the CDR3 is TGCGCCAGCAGCTCCGGACAGGGGTCCTACGAGCAGTACTTC.

This chain connects TRBV19 to TRBJ2-3, with D possibly being TRBD2 (6 bases). The CDR3 contains 14 residues. Germline V gives CDR1 LNHDA, CDR2 SQIVND (reference sequence). The ends were cut back, 1 base at V and 6 bases at J, with 11 bases in the middle. DNA for the CDR3: TGTGCCAGTAGTATAGGACTAGAGACGGATACGCAGTATTTT. Translated: CASSIGLETDTQYF.

The gene calls are TRBV7-2 and TRBJ2-7; 11 bases line up with TRBD2. After removal of 3 bases from V and 7 bases from J, the junction contained 8 bases not matched to a gene. Germline-derived CDR1 and CDR2 are SGHTA and FQGNSA. The CDR3 sequence is 15 residues long. DNA of the CDR3: TGTGCCAGCAGCTTTGATAGCGGGAGGGCAGGAGAGCAGTACGTC. Protein: CASSFDSGRAGEQYV.

J is TRBJ1-1 and V is TRBV5-1, with TRBD1 matching over 12 bases. With V trimmed by 5 bases and J by 8 bases, 7 bases remained unmatched. Germline loops: CDR1 SGHRS, CDR2 YFSETQ. This CDR3 is 14 amino acids long. The CDR3 bases are TGCGCCAGCAGTGAGGGACAGGGGGCTATGGAAGCTTTCTTT. It specifies CASSEGQGAMEAFF.

The genes are TRBV27 and TRBJ2-3; a weak D match, TRBD2 (6 bases). Deletions cut 5 bases from V and 1 base from J, with 16 bases between. The CDR3 runs 16 residues. Germline values: CDR1 MNHEY, CDR2 SMNVEV (reference sequence). The DNA for the CDR3 is TGTGCCAGCAGTCCCACCCCCACGGGGGGCACAGATACGCAGTATTTT. It codes for CASSPTPTGGTDTQYF.

V is TRBV5-1 and J is TRBJ1-3, with a possible D match to TRBD1 (5 bases). Germline values: CDR1 SGHRS, CDR2 YFSETQ. The CDR3 has 14 amino acids. V lost 1 base, J lost 7 bases, and 12 bases lay in between. The CDR3 bases are TGCGCCAGCAGCTTGAAAGGAGGGGCCAACACCATATATTTT. Protein sequence: CASSLKGGANTIYF.

This rearrangement joins TRBV12-3 or TRBV12-4 to TRBJ1-2; D is uncertain. V was shortened by 4 bases and J by 5 bases, with 11 bases between the two germline ends. This CDR3 has 13 amino acids. The CDR3 sequence is CASSSVLPYGYTF. The CDR3 nucleotides read TGTGCCAGCAGTTCCGTACTTCCATATGGCTACACCTTC.